The source of this T cell receptor (beta chain) is a study of cytomegalovirus exposure and HLA in healthy donors. General observations from the study: Three of the chains that were CMV-associated were confirmed in vitro to be specific for CMV antigens. The authors listed about 170 TCR beta chains as cytomegalovirus-associated.

This CDR3 is 17 amino acids long. Trimming removed 0 bases from V and 7 bases from J, with 19 bases in between. CDR1 and CDR2 from the germline V gene are LGHNA and YSLEER. Here immunoSEQ multiplex PCR was the method, and the copy in TCRdb shows in-frame clones only, minus some. Among 150,000 or so clones, 75% to 90% were seen once, and the ten largest hold approximately 20%. Note on this clone: Its specificity is not known.

The TCR sequence derives from a young man in good health and CMV-seropositive. V usage is TRBV4-3 and J usage is TRBJ1-5, with a weak D call TRBD1 (6 bases). The sequenced sample was PBMCs. The CDR3 bases are TGCGCCAGCAGCCAAGAGCCCTCGTTGGGGGCAGGGCAGCCCCAGCATTTT. Translating gives CASSQEPSLGAGQPQHF.